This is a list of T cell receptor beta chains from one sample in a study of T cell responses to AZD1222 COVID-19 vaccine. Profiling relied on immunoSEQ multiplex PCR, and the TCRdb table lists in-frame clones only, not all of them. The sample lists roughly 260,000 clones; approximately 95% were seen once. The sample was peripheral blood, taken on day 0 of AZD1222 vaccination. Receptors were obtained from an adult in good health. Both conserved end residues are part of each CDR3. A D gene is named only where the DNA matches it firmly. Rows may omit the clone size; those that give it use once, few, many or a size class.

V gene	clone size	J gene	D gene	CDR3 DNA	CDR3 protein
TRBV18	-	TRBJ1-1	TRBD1	TGTGCCAGCTCACCAAAAAGGGACAGTGAAGCTTTCTTT	CASSPKRDSEAFF
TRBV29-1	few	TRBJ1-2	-	TGCAGCGTATTCACAGGGAAGGATGGCTACACCTTC	CSVFTGKDGYTF
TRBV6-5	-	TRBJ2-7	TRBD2	TGTGCCAGCAGTCTAGCGGGGACAGCGGGTTACGAGCAGTACTTC	CASSLAGTAGYEQYF
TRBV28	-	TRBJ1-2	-	TGTGCCAGCACCACCCAGGCCTCGGGCTATGGCTACACCTTC	CASTTQASGYGYTF
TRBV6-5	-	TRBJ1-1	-	TGTGCCAGCAGGGGGTGGGGGCGCATGAACACTGAAGCTTTCTTT	CASRGWGRMNTEAFF
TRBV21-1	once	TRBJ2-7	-	TGTGCCAGCAGATTTACTAGGCACTACGAGCAGTACTTC	CASRFTRHYEQYF
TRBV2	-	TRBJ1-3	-	TGTGCCAGCAGTGGAGACAGTGAAAACACCATATATTTT	CASSGDSENTIYF
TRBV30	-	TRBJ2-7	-	TGTGCCTGGAGTTTCAGGGGTTACGAGCAGTACTTC	CAWSFRGYEQYF
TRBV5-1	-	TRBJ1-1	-	TGCGCCAGCAGCTTGGCCGTCGGATATGGCACTGAAGCTTTCTTT	CASSLAVGYGTEAFF
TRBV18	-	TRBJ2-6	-	TGTGCCAGCTCACCACCGGGACTTACAATCTCTGGGGCCAACGTCCTGACTTTC	CASSPPGLTISGANVLTF
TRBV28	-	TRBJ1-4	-	TGTGCCAGCAGGCGCCGGGACGGTAATGAAAAACTGTTTTTT	CASRRRDGNEKLFF
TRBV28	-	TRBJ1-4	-	TGTGCCAGCAGTTTCGCCCCCAATGAAAAACTGTTTTTT	CASSFAPNEKLFF
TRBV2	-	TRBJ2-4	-	TGTGCCAGCATGGGGGGAGCCAAAAACATTCAGTACTTC	CASMGGAKNIQYF
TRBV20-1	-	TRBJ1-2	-	TGCAGTGCTAGTAAAACAGGAGATGGCTACACCTTC	CSASKTGDGYTF
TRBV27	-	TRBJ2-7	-	TGTGCCAGCAACCCCGTCGGGGAGGGGACAGCCTACGAGCAGTACTTC	CASNPVGEGTAYEQYF
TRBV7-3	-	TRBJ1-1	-	TGTGCCAGCAGCTTCCAGGGTGACACTGAAGCTTTCTTT	CASSFQGDTEAFF
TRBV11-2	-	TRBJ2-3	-	TGTGCCAGCAGCTTAAGTTCGGTCGGCACAGATACGCAGTATTTT	CASSLSSVGTDTQYF
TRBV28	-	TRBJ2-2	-	TGTGCCAGCAGTAGGGTCCAGAACACCGGGGAGCTGTTTTTT	CASSRVQNTGELFF
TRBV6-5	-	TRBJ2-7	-	TGTGCCAGCAGGGGGACTGGGCACTACGAGCAGTACTTC	CASRGTGHYEQYF
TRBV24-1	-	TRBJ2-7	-	TGTGCCACCAGTGATTTGCGAGGAGGGGACGAGCAGTACTTC	CATSDLRGGDEQYF
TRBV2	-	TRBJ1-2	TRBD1	TGTGCCTCCCGGGACAGGGGGTTCGGCTACACCTTC	CASRDRGFGYTF
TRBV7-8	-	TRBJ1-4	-	TGTGCCAGCAGCCCCGGCAGGGGCAATGAAAAACTGTTTTTT	CASSPGRGNEKLFF
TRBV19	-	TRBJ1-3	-	TGTGCCAGTAGTATAGAGGGATCTGGAAACACCATATATTTT	CASSIEGSGNTIYF
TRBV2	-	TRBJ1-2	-	TGTGCCAGCAGTGAAGCCCAGGGCGGGGGCTATGGCTACACCTTC	CASSEAQGGGYGYTF
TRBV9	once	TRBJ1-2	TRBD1	TGTGCCAGCAGCGCAGGGGGTCCCACTAACTATGGCTACACCTTC	CASSAGGPTNYGYTF
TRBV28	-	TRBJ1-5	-	TGTGCCAGCAGTTCCGATGCTGGGACCCAGCATTTT	CASSSDAGTQHF
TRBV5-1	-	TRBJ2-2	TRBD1	TGCGCCAGCAGATCCGGGACAGCGAACACCGGGGAGCTGTTTTTT	CASRSGTANTGELFF
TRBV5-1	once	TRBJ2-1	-	TGCGCCAGCAGCTTGGCCGCTTTGGGCCTATACAATGAGCAGTTCTTC	CASSLAALGLYNEQFF
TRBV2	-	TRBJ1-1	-	TGTGTCACCTCAGCCATAATGAACACTGAAGCTTTCTTT	CVTSAIMNTEAFF
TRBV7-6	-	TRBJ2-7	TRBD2	TGTGCCAGCAGCCCGACTAGCAGACTGCGCGAGCAGTACTTC	CASSPTSRLREQYF
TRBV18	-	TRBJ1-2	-	TGTGCCAGCTCACCAAGAGTGGCACTTACTGCCAACTATGGCTACACCTTC	CASSPRVALTANYGYTF
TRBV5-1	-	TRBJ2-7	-	TGCGCCAGCAGCCCCGAAGGGGCTAACGGGCAGTACTTC	CASSPEGANGQYF
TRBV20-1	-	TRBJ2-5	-	TGCAGTGCTAGTCAGGAGACCCAGTACTTC	CSASQETQYF
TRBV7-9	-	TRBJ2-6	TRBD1	TGTGCCAGCAGCTTTGAGGGGGCGAGCGGGGCCAACGTCCTGACTTTC	CASSFEGASGANVLTF
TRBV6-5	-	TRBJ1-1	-	TGTGCCAGCAGTTCACAGGTCTACACTGAAGCTTTCTTT	CASSSQVYTEAFF
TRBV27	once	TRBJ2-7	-	TGTGCCAGCAGTTTAAAAGGGAATAAGGGCGAGCAGTACTTC	CASSLKGNKGEQYF
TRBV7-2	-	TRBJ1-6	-	TGTGCCAGCAGCGCGGGACGGAGTCCCCTCCACTTT	CASSAGRSPLHF
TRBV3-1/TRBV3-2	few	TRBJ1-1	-	TGTGCCACCCAATCTCGGCCTAACACTGAAGCTTTCTTT	CATQSRPNTEAFF
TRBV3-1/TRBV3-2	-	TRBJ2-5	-	TGTGCCAGCAACCCCCGGGACACCCAAGAGACCCAGTACTTC	CASNPRDTQETQYF
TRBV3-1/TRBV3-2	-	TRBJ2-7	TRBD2	TGTGCCAGCAGCCAACAGGGACTAGCCATTTACGAGCAGTACTTC	CASSQQGLAIYEQYF
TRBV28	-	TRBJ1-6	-	TGTGCCAGCAGTGTTCAAACCGGGACACTGAATTCACCCCTCCACTTT	CASSVQTGTLNSPLHF
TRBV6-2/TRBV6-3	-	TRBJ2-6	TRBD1	TGTGCCAGCAGTACCAGGACAGGGGGCGCAGTCGCTGGGGCCAACGTCCTGACTTTC	CASSTRTGGAVAGANVLTF
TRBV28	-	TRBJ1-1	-	TGTGCCAGCAGTTTGGGGTTTCGACCGACTGAAGCTTTCTTT	CASSLGFRPTEAFF
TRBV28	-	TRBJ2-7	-	TGTGCCAGCAGTTTGGTCACCGGGGAGCAGTACTTC	CASSLVTGEQYF
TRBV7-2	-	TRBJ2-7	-	TGTGCCAGCAGCTTAGCCAGCGGAGCCTACGAGCAGTACTTC	CASSLASGAYEQYF
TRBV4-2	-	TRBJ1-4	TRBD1	TGTGCCAGCAGCCAAGATAGGACAGGGGGTGAAAAACTGTTTTTT	CASSQDRTGGEKLFF
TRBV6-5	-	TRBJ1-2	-	TGTGCCAGCAGCCCGGGGCCCTCCTTCCATGGCTACACCTTC	CASSPGPSFHGYTF
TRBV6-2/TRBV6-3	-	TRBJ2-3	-	TGTGCCAGCAGTCAACGCAGGTCTGGCACAGATACGCAGTATTTT	CASSQRRSGTDTQYF
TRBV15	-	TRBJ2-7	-	TGTGCCACCAGCTCAAGGGAGTCCTACGAGCAGTACTTC	CATSSRESYEQYF
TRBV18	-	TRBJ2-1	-	TGTGCCAGCTCACCACCTATGGGCCAAAACAATGAGCAGTTCTTC	CASSPPMGQNNEQFF
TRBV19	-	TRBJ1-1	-	TGTGCCAGTAGTATCCCAATGAACACTGAAGCTTTCTTT	CASSIPMNTEAFF
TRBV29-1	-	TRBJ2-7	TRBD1	TGCAGCGTTGAAGGACAGGGGAGCTCCTACGAGCAGTACTTC	CSVEGQGSSYEQYF
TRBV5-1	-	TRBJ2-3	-	TGCGCCAGCGGGGACCCTGGGGATACGCAGTATTTT	CASGDPGDTQYF